The 29 T cell receptor beta chains listed next were all sequenced from one sample in a study of cytomegalovirus exposure and HLA in healthy donors. In the PCR, 60 Vbeta and 13 Jbeta primers were used. Generated by immunoSEQ multiplex PCR, the TCRdb table keeps only in-frame clones and is missing some. The data show 140,000 or so clones, roughly 72% seen once. Sequenced sample: PBMCs. The receptors were gathered from a man aged 40-50 years in good health and CMV-seronegative.

This clone occurred a few times. The chain couples TRBV4-3 to TRBJ1-5; maybe TRBD1 (5 bases). Germline values: CDR1 LGHNA, CDR2 YSLEER. Between the trimmed V and J ends, which lost 0 bases and 5 bases, there was a span of 8 bases. This CDR3 has 14 residues. The CDR3 sequence: CASSQDSGDQPQHF. DNA of the CDR3: TGCGCCAGCAGCCAAGACTCGGGGGATCAGCCCCAGCATTTT.

The chain recombines TRBV9 with TRBJ1-2; 8 nucleotides line up with TRBD1. There are 12 residues in the CDR3. After removal of 4 bases from V and 6 bases from J, the junction contained 2 bases not matched to a gene. Looked up from germline, CDR1 is SGDLS and CDR2 is YYNGEE. CDR3 sequence reads: CASSRDRNGYTF. For the CDR3, the DNA is TGTGCCAGCAGCCGGGACAGGAATGGCTACACCTTC. Using reference TRBV9 and TRBJ1-2 for the parts outside the CDR3, the full variable domain is DSGVTQTPKHLITATGQRVTLRCSPRSGDLSVYWYQQSLDQGLQFLIQYYNGEERAKGNILERFSAQQFPDLHSELNLSSLELGDSALYFCASSRDRNGYTFGSGTRLTVV.

This clone was detected only once. J is TRBJ2-5 and V is TRBV11-3; D is perhaps TRBD1 (7 bases). V gave up 0 bases and J gave up 2 bases, with 10 bases separating them. There are 15 residues in the CDR3. Germline V lookup: CDR1 SGHNT, CDR2 YENEEA. CDR3 residues: CASSLDRGDQETQYF. In nucleotides, the CDR3 is TGTGCCAGCAGCTTAGACAGGGGGGATCAAGAGACCCAGTACTTC.

This clone occurred a few times. This chain uses TRBV7-6 with TRBJ1-6, with D possibly TRBD1 on 5 matching bases. The CDR3 spans 15 residues. CDR1 and CDR2 (germline): SGHVS, FNYEAQ. The V end was cut by 5 bases, the J end by 9 bases, with 17 bases between. CDR3 sequence reads: CASSPGQGFGSPLHF. The DNA of the CDR3 is TGTGCCAGCAGCCCTGGGCAGGGATTCGGTTCACCCCTCCACTTT.

This clone turned up a few times. This rearrangement joins TRBV7-8 to TRBJ1-6; 8 bases match TRBD1. Germline V gene data show CDR1 as SGHVS and CDR2 as FQNEAQ. This CDR3 has 15 residues. The trim removed 4 bases at V and 4 bases at J, leaving 3 bases unmatched. CDR3 loop: CASSSQGAYNSPLHF. The CDR3 DNA is TGTGCCAGCAGCTCCCAGGGGGCTTATAATTCACCCCTCCACTTT.

The chain carries TRBV5-6 and TRBJ1-1, with D possibly being TRBD1 (6 bases). CDR3 length: 17 amino acids. The germline CDR1 and CDR2 sequences are SGHDT and YYEEEE. V was pared by 4 bases and J by 1 base, with 20 bases between. The chain's CDR3 is CASSALLQGSTNTEAFF. Written as DNA, the CDR3 is TGTGCCAGCAGCGCCTTGTTACAGGGCTCAACGAACACTGAAGCTTTCTTT.

In its sample, this clone was seen a few times. The chain employs TRBV28 and TRBJ2-1; D remains unclear. V was pared by 6 bases and J by 3 bases, with 6 bases between. CDR1 and CDR2 (germline): MDHEN, SYDVKM. This CDR3 is 12 amino acids long. The CDR3 here is CASSPGYNEQFF. The CDR3 DNA reads as TGTGCCAGCAGCCCCGGCTACAATGAGCAGTTCTTC.

In this sample, this clone turned up a few times. The V and J genes are TRBV9 and TRBJ2-1, with D perhaps matching TRBD2 (5 bases). This CDR3 is built from 16 residues. Trimming pared 0 bases from V and 2 bases from J, leaving 12 bases between. The germline V gene encodes CDR1 SGDLS and CDR2 YYNGEE. CDR3 sequence reads: CASSVGGRGTYNEQFF. CDR3 coding DNA: TGTGCCAGCAGCGTAGGAGGCAGAGGGACCTACAATGAGCAGTTCTTC.

The rearrangement links TRBV7-2 to TRBJ2-7; 7 nucleotides match TRBD1. This CDR3 has 15 amino acids. The junction had 5 bases not matched to a gene; V was cut back by 0 bases and J by 3 bases. CDR1 is SGHTA and CDR2 is FQGNSA in the germline V gene. Written as DNA, the CDR3 is TGTGCCAGCAGCTTAGCCACGGGACAGCTCTACGAGCAGTACTTC. This codes for CASSLATGQLYEQYF.

This rearrangement joins TRBV5-1 to TRBJ1-5; TRBD1 aligns across 10 bases. Germline V gives CDR1 SGHRS, CDR2 YFSETQ. With 4 bases clipped from V and 6 bases from J, the junction kept 7 bases outside the gene matches. This CDR3 contains 15 residues. This CDR3 is CASSHGTGDAQPQHF. CDR3 sequence (DNA): TGCGCCAGCAGCCATGGGACAGGGGATGCTCAGCCCCAGCATTTT.

This chain connects TRBV5-1 to TRBJ2-7, with 16 bases identical to TRBD2. Germline assignment: CDR1 SGHRS and CDR2 YFSETQ. V shed 4 bases and J 1 base; nucleotides not matched to a gene: 5. CDR3 length: 17 residues. The CDR3 loop reads CASSVGTSGGASYEQYF. CDR3 bases: TGCGCCAGCAGCGTCGGGACTAGCGGGGGGGCGTCCTACGAGCAGTACTTC.

The chain is built from TRBV5-5 and TRBJ1-1, with D possibly being TRBD1 (5 bases). V was shortened by 0 bases and J by 6 bases, with 9 bases between the two germline ends. This CDR3 has 13 residues. Germline-derived CDR1 and CDR2 are SGHKS and YYEKEE (reference sequence). The CDR3 sequence is CASSLGAGPEAFF. CDR3 sequence (DNA): TGTGCCAGCAGCTTGGGGGCAGGGCCTGAAGCTTTCTTT.

The gene calls are TRBV2 and TRBJ1-2; TRBD1 matches 7 bases. Germline CDR1 is SNHLY and CDR2 is FYNNEI. The ends lost 7 bases at V and 4 bases at J; junction bases unmatched: 6. The CDR3 has 13 amino acids. Here the CDR3 DNA reads TGTGCCAGCAAAAGGGGACAGATCTATGGCTACACCTTC. Translating gives CASKRGQIYGYTF.

The chain has TRBV10-2 and TRBJ2-1; 11 nucleotides line up with TRBD2. This CDR3 region has 18 residues. Germline V gene sequence: CDR1 WSHSY, CDR2 SAAADI. The V and J ends lost 6 bases and 2 bases, in that order; junction bases with no gene match: 12. The CDR3 is CASSGFSGGASTYNEQFF. DNA of the CDR3: TGCGCCAGCAGCGGGTTTAGCGGGGGGGCCTCTACCTACAATGAGCAGTTCTTC.

The chain joins TRBV2 to TRBJ2-7; 8 positions match TRBD2. The V gene's germline CDR1 is SNHLY and CDR2 FYNNEI. CDR3 length equals 17 residues. The junction had 16 bases not matched to a gene; V was cut back by 5 bases and J by 4 bases. As DNA, the CDR3 is TGTGCCAGCAGTCAAACCTCCGGGCTAATAGCGGGGTACGAGCAGTACTTC. This gives the protein CASSQTSGLIAGYEQYF. Using reference TRBV2 and TRBJ2-7 for the parts outside the CDR3, the full variable domain is EPEVTQTPSHQVTQMGQEVILRCVPISNHLYFYWYRQILGQKVEFLVSFYNNEISEKSEIFDDQFSVERPDGSNFTLKIRSTKLEDSAMYFCASSQTSGLIAGYEQYFGPGTRLTVT.

This chain connects TRBV5-1 to TRBJ1-5, with 8 bases that match TRBD1. The V and J ends lost 4 bases and 5 bases, in that order; junction bases with no gene match: 5. The CDR3 consists of 14 residues. Germline V gene data show CDR1 as SGHRS and CDR2 as YFSETQ. The CDR3 here is CASSPTTGDQPQHF. DNA of the CDR3: TGCGCCAGCAGCCCTACGACAGGGGATCAGCCCCAGCATTTT. Full variable domain (remainder filled in from reference TRBV5-1 and TRBJ1-5): KAGVTQTPRYLIKTRGQQVTLSCSPISGHRSVSWYQQTPGQGLQFLFEYFSETQRNKGNFPGRFSGRQFSNSRSEMNVSTLELGDSALYLCASSPTTGDQPQHFGDGTRLSIL.

This clone was observed a handful of times. The chain is built from TRBV2 and TRBJ1-5; no definite D call. The CDR3 contains 13 residues. V lost 5 bases and J lost 2, with 7 bases in between. Germline lookup yields CDR1 SNHLY and CDR2 FYNNEI. The CDR3 sequence is CASSSIRNQPQHF. The CDR3 DNA sequence: TGTGCCAGCAGTTCTATCCGCAATCAGCCCCAGCATTTT.

As to this clone: One end of the junction varies from germline; a read error may be responsible. V and J are TRBV30 and TRBJ1-5, with D tentatively TRBD1 (6 bases). The CDR3 is 14 amino acids. Germline V lookup: CDR1 GTSNPN, CDR2 SVGIG (reference sequence). The CDR3: CAWSRGEVNQPQNF. CDR3 sequence (DNA): TGTGCCTGGAGCAGGGGTGAGGTCAATCAGCCCCAGAATTTT.

The V gene is TRBV5-4, the J gene TRBJ1-6; D might be TRBD1 (5 bases). The V end was cut by 4 bases, the J end by 9 bases, with 8 bases between. This CDR3 has 12 residues. From germline, CDR1 is SGHNT and CDR2 YYREEE (reference sequence). CDR3 nucleotides: TGTGCCAGCAGCCAGGACATTTCACCCCTCCACTTT. Encoded protein: CASSQDISPLHF.

The CDR3 loop is CASSPLGTGGYEQYF. The CDR3 coding sequence is TGCGCCAGCAGCCCTCTGGGGACAGGGGGCTACGAGCAGTACTTC. This sequence joins TRBV10-2 and TRBJ2-7; 11 positions agree with TRBD1. This CDR3 spans 15 amino acids. The V segment lost 6 bases and the J segment 3 bases; nucleotides outside the gene matches: 7. CDR1 and CDR2 from the germline V gene are WSHSY and SAAADI.

V and J are TRBV5-1 and TRBJ2-5, with a tentative D call TRBD1 (6 bases). Germline-derived CDR1 and CDR2 are SGHRS and YFSETQ. The CDR3 length is 15 residues. V was trimmed by 0 bases and J by 4 bases, leaving 13 bases between them. DNA for the CDR3: TGCGCCAGCAGCTTGGCCTTGGGGGCTCGAGAGACCCAGTACTTC. Its translation is CASSLALGARETQYF.

The V gene is TRBV30, the J gene TRBJ1-1; D remains unclear. The CDR3 spans 13 residues. Deletions cut 0 bases from V and 1 base from J, with 6 bases between. CDR1 GTSNPN and CDR2 SVGIG come from the germline V gene (reference sequence). The CDR3 loop is CAWSVTANTEAFF. The CDR3 nucleotides are TGTGCCTGGAGTGTAACAGCGAACACTGAAGCTTTCTTT.

This rearrangement joins TRBV5-6 to TRBJ2-5; 13 bases are a match to TRBD2. There are 18 residues in the CDR3. Germline CDR1 SGHDT, CDR2 YYEEEE. Losses at the gene ends were 0 bases for V and 5 bases for J; bases not matched to a gene: 10. The CDR3 DNA reads as TGTGCCAGCAGCTTGGCCAAAATCGGACTAGCGGGGGTGGAGACCCAGTACTTC. Its translation: CASSLAKIGLAGVETQYF.

This clone was counted a single time. The V call is TRBV28, the J call TRBJ2-1, with D hard to call. Germline lookup yields CDR1 MDHEN and CDR2 SYDVKM. This CDR3 is built from 11 residues. V gave up 6 bases and J gave up 3 bases, with 3 bases separating them. The CDR3 nucleotides are TGTGCCAGCAGCGGCTACAATGAGCAGTTCTTC. It codes for CASSGYNEQFF.

This chain links TRBV5-1 with TRBJ1-2, with 9 nucleotides matching TRBD1. This CDR3 region has 16 residues. CDR1 is SGHRS, CDR2 YFSETQ, per germline. The J segment lost 1 base and the V segment lost 4 bases, leaving 8 bases of the junction unmatched. The CDR3 nucleotides are TGCGCCAGCAGCACCGGGACAGGGAACCGTAACTATGGCTACACCTTC. Residues: CASSTGTGNRNYGYTF.

The genes are TRBV18 and TRBJ2-5; D might be TRBD2 (6 bases). Trimming stripped 3 bases from V and 6 bases from J, with 14 bases between. The CDR3 spans 14 residues. Per germline, CDR1 KGHSH and CDR2 LQKENI. The CDR3 region is CASSPRGTVQTQYF. CDR3 nucleotide sequence: TGTGCCAGCTCACCTCGGGGGACGGTCCAGACCCAGTACTTC.

The chain is built from TRBV4-1 and TRBJ2-7; D uncertain. From germline, CDR1 is MGHRA and CDR2 YSYEKL. There are 14 residues in the CDR3. V dropped 2 bases and J dropped 3 bases, with 11 bases sitting between them. CDR3 residues: CASSQRDTYYEQYF. DNA of the CDR3: TGCGCCAGCAGCCAAAGAGATACTTACTACGAGCAGTACTTC.

The CDR3 coding sequence is TGTGCCAGCCGGCTTAATCGGGGGACTACCTACGAGCAGTACTTC. This codes for CASRLNRGTTYEQYF. The gene calls are TRBV2 and TRBJ2-7, with TRBD2 matching 7 bases. J gave up 2 bases and V 8 bases, and 12 bases lay outside the gene matches. Germline CDR1 and CDR2: SNHLY and FYNNEI. This CDR3 region has 15 residues.

V usage is TRBV5-4 and J usage is TRBJ1-3; perhaps TRBD1 as D (6 bases). CDR3 length: 15 residues. V was shortened by 4 bases and J by 3 bases, with 14 bases between the two germline ends. Germline CDR1 reads SGHNT; CDR2 reads YYREEE (reference sequence). This CDR3 reads CASSPGGSLGNTIYF. CDR3 coding DNA: TGTGCCAGCAGCCCGGGGGGCTCCCTTGGAAACACCATATATTTT.